This T cell receptor beta chain was obtained from a study of shared clonotypes between healthy human individuals. The CDR3 spans 11 residues. Per germline, CDR1 MNHEY and CDR2 SVGAGI. V was pared by 6 bases and J by 6 bases, with 6 bases between. Some clones are missing from TCRdb's copy, which holds only in-frame ones; the method was immunoSEQ multiplex PCR. Found here are 2 million or so clones, over 85% of them singletons; the top ten hold 0.13%. Remarks on this clone: Its specificity is not known.

Study results and caveats: Rarefaction analysis demonstrated incomplete sorted-subset sequencing notwithstanding large depth. It was observed that approximately 5% of naive CD4 clonotypes were shared across several donors. Naive subsets generally had larger estimated richness than memory subsets. Compared with clonotypes that all four donors shared, non-shared clonotypes had lower generation probabilities.

The V call is TRBV6-5, the J call TRBJ1-5; D gene uncertain. The origin of this receptor is a young man in good health. The sample was naive CD4+ T cells sorted from blood. The subset: CD45RA+ positively selected. CDR3: CASSLGQPQHF. The CDR3 bases are TGTGCCAGCAGCTTAGGTCAGCCCCAGCATTTT.